This is a list of T cell receptor beta chains from one sample in a study of Graves' ophthalmopathy and Graves' hyperthyroidism. Each CDR3 protein gets one entry after TCRdb re-called the multiplex PCR reads with MiXCR. The sample lists 45,000 to 60,000 distinct CDR3 sequences, roughly 46% occurring once. Specimen: peripheral blood. The source of these receptors is an adult woman with Graves' ophthalmopathy. Each CDR3 is given with its conserved first and last residue. Each record gives: CDR3 protein, CDR3 DNA, V gene, clone size, D gene, J gene. A D gene is named only where the DNA matches it firmly. Not every row has a clone size; where given, it reads once, few, many or a size class.

CDR3: CASSQGFGNSGNTIYF
DNA: TGCGCCAGCAGCCAAGGCTTCGGGAATTCTGGAAACACCATATATTTT
V: TRBV4-1
size: many
D: NA
J: TRBJ1-3

CDR3: CSANRAGSSYEQYF
DNA: TGCAGTGCTAACCGGGCGGGCAGCTCCTACGAGCAGTACTTC
V: TRBV20-1
size: many
D: NA
J: TRBJ2-7

CDR3: CASSSAAGGDNEQFF
DNA: TGTGCCAGCAGCTCGGCGGCGGGGGGGGACAATGAGCAGTTCTTC
V: TRBV7-2
size: NA
D: TRBD2
J: TRBJ2-1

CDR3: CSVPKPASGGRTDTQYF
DNA: TGCAGCGTTCCCAAACCCGCTAGCGGGGGCCGCACAGATACGCAGTATTTT
V: TRBV29-1
size: NA
D: TRBD2
J: TRBJ2-3

CDR3: CASSLAENTEAFF
DNA: TGTGCCAGCAGCTTAGCGGAGAACACTGAAGCTTTCTTT
V: TRBV7-6
size: NA
D: NA
J: TRBJ1-1

CDR3: CAWMGQGAEQYF
DNA: TGTGCCTGGATGGGACAGGGAGCCGAGCAGTACTTC
V: TRBV30
size: NA
D: TRBD1
J: TRBJ2-7

CDR3: CTSRSLGNTEAFF
DNA: TGTACCAGCCGCAGTTTGGGGAACACTGAAGCTTTCTTT
V: TRBV6-4
size: NA
D: NA
J: TRBJ1-1

CDR3: CSGGDRTRSEQFF
DNA: TGCAGCGGGGGGGACCGAACTAGGAGTGAGCAGTTCTTC
V: TRBV29-1
size: many
D: NA
J: TRBJ2-1

CDR3: CSFLADRDQSQHF
DNA: TGCAGTTTCCTGGCGGACCGCGATCAGTCCCAGCATTTT
V: TRBV20-1
size: NA
D: NA
J: TRBJ1-5

CDR3: CASSYGPGTLYNEQFF
DNA: TGTGCCAGTAGTTATGGTCCCGGGACCCTCTACAATGAGCAGTTCTTC
V: TRBV19
size: few
D: NA
J: TRBJ2-1

CDR3: CATSDWTSGKSYEQYF
DNA: TGTGCCACCAGTGATTGGACTAGCGGGAAGTCCTACGAGCAGTACTTC
V: TRBV24-1
size: NA
D: TRBD2
J: TRBJ2-7

CDR3: CASVDMDDPTETQYF
DNA: TGTGCCAGCGTAGACATGGACGACCCGACGGAGACCCAGTACTTC
V: TRBV6-1
size: many
D: NA
J: TRBJ2-5

CDR3: CSVGTSGRAGEQFF
DNA: TGCAGCGTCGGGACTAGCGGGAGGGCCGGTGAGCAGTTCTTC
V: TRBV29-1
size: once
D: TRBD2
J: TRBJ2-1

CDR3: CSAREWDEAFF
DNA: TGCAGTGCTAGGGAATGGGATGAAGCTTTCTTT
V: TRBV20-1
size: NA
D: NA
J: TRBJ1-1

CDR3: CAAGVGNEQYF
DNA: TGTGCCGCGGGGGTCGGGAACGAGCAGTACTTC
V: TRBV10-3
size: medium-sized
D: TRBD2
J: TRBJ2-7

CDR3: CASSRELAGGYNEQFF
DNA: TGTGCCAGCAGTCGAGAACTAGCGGGAGGGTACAATGAGCAGTTCTTC
V: TRBV2
size: NA
D: TRBD2
J: TRBJ2-1

CDR3: CASSIGLANTGELFF
DNA: TGTGCCAGTAGTATAGGACTAGCGAACACCGGGGAGCTGTTTTTT
V: TRBV19
size: NA
D: NA
J: TRBJ2-2

CDR3: CSARDRLGQAYTDTQYF
DNA: TGCAGTGCTAGAGATCGGCTAGGACAGGCCTACACAGATACGCAGTATTTT
V: TRBV20-1
size: many
D: TRBD1
J: TRBJ2-3

CDR3: CASSQDTSGSAHEQYF
DNA: TGCGCCAGCAGCCAAGATACTAGCGGGAGTGCCCACGAGCAGTACTTC
V: TRBV4-3
size: many
D: TRBD2
J: TRBJ2-7

CDR3: CASSSLAGTGGSTDTQYF
DNA: TGTGCCAGCAGCTCCCTGGCCGGGACAGGGGGTAGCACAGATACGCAGTATTTT
V: TRBV7-2
size: NA
D: TRBD1
J: TRBJ2-3

CDR3: CSVEGLQNIQYF
DNA: TGCAGCGTGGAGGGACTCCAAAACATTCAGTACTTC
V: TRBV29-1
size: NA
D: NA
J: TRBJ2-4

CDR3: CASSLDYSYEQYF
DNA: TGTGCCAGCAGCTTAGACTATTCCTACGAGCAGTACTTC
V: TRBV2
size: NA
D: NA
J: TRBJ2-7

CDR3: CASSLVSGEQYF
DNA: TGTGCCAGCAGCTTAGTTTCGGGGGAGCAGTACTTC
V: TRBV7-6
size: NA
D: NA
J: TRBJ2-7

CDR3: CASSLVEGLAGYEQYF
DNA: TGTGCCAGCAGCTTAGTAGAGGGACTAGCGGGCTACGAGCAGTACTTC
V: TRBV7-6
size: NA
D: TRBD2
J: TRBJ2-7

CDR3: CSASPGTGSQLPYGYTF
DNA: TGCAGTGCTTCTCCCGGGACAGGGTCCCAGCTTCCTTATGGCTACACCTTC
V: TRBV20-1
size: many
D: TRBD1
J: TRBJ1-2

CDR3: CSVRDRALSGANVLTF
DNA: TGCAGCGTTCGGGACAGGGCCCTCTCTGGGGCCAACGTCCTGACTTTC
V: TRBV29-1
size: NA
D: TRBD1
J: TRBJ2-6

CDR3: CARGGTGRVNEQYF
DNA: TGTGCCAGGGGGGGGACAGGGAGGGTTAACGAGCAGTACTTC
V: TRBV2
size: NA
D: TRBD1
J: TRBJ2-7

CDR3: CASSPTGTGGNEQYF
DNA: TGTGCCAGCAGCCCTACCGGGACAGGGGGCAACGAGCAGTACTTC
V: TRBV7-8
size: NA
D: TRBD1
J: TRBJ2-7

CDR3: CATSRALGTSGSGETQYF
DNA: TGTGCCACCAGCAGAGCTCTTGGGACTAGCGGGAGCGGAGAGACCCAGTACTTC
V: TRBV15
size: NA
D: TRBD2
J: TRBJ2-5

CDR3: CASSPQGVGGYTF
DNA: TGTGCCAGCAGCCCACAGGGAGTAGGCGGCTACACCTTC
V: TRBV5-8
size: many
D: NA
J: TRBJ1-2

CDR3: CATQRGRSTDTQYF
DNA: TGTGCCACCCAGAGGGGGCGGAGCACAGATACGCAGTATTTT
V: TRBV2
size: NA
D: TRBD1
J: TRBJ2-3

CDR3: CASRAAVGSSYEQYF
DNA: TGTGCCAGCAGGGCAGCGGTGGGGAGCTCCTACGAGCAGTACTTC
V: TRBV12-3/TRBV12-4
size: many
D: NA
J: TRBJ2-7

CDR3: CASSPGGYSGANVLTF
DNA: TGTGCCAGCAGTCCCGGGGGTTACTCTGGGGCCAACGTCCTGACTTTC
V: TRBV28
size: NA
D: NA
J: TRBJ2-6

CDR3: CSVATGGHTEAFF
DNA: TGCAGCGTTGCTACAGGGGGTCACACTGAAGCTTTCTTT
V: TRBV29-1
size: NA
D: TRBD1
J: TRBJ1-1

CDR3: CAPLPDSEEQPQHF
DNA: TGTGCCCCCTTACCCGACTCGGAGGAGCAGCCCCAGCATTTT
V: TRBV30
size: few
D: NA
J: TRBJ1-5

CDR3: CSAVSGPQHF
DNA: TGCAGTGCTGTCTCCGGGCCCCAGCATTTT
V: TRBV20-1
size: NA
D: NA
J: TRBJ1-5

CDR3: CATGTSGTYEQYF
DNA: TGTGCCACCGGGACTAGCGGAACCTACGAGCAGTACTTC
V: TRBV10-3
size: NA
D: TRBD2
J: TRBJ2-7

CDR3: CSAGARGEETQYF
DNA: TGCAGTGCTGGGGCCAGGGGAGAAGAGACCCAGTACTTC
V: TRBV20-1
size: once
D: NA
J: TRBJ2-5

CDR3: CAWGGAGERQETQYF
DNA: TGTGCCTGGGGGGGAGCGGGAGAGAGGCAAGAGACCCAGTACTTC
V: TRBV30
size: few
D: TRBD2
J: TRBJ2-5

CDR3: CSARDGGPAGANVLTF
DNA: TGCAGTGCTAGAGATGGTGGCCCTGCTGGGGCCAACGTCCTGACTTTC
V: TRBV20-1
size: NA
D: NA
J: TRBJ2-6

CDR3: CASSVREENEQFF
DNA: TGTGCTAGCAGCGTGCGGGAAGAGAATGAGCAGTTCTTC
V: TRBV9
size: NA
D: NA
J: TRBJ2-1

CDR3: CASSRGQGQNSGANVLTF
DNA: TGTGCCAGCAGTCGCGGACAGGGCCAAAACTCTGGGGCCAACGTCCTGACTTTC
V: TRBV7-9
size: many
D: TRBD1
J: TRBJ2-6

CDR3: CASRASGRAYNEQFF
DNA: TGTGCCAGTAGAGCTAGCGGGAGGGCTTACAATGAGCAGTTCTTC
V: TRBV19
size: NA
D: TRBD2
J: TRBJ2-1

CDR3: CASSPGVRETQHF
DNA: TGTGCCAGCAGCCCGGGGGTAAGGGAGACCCAGCATTTT
V: TRBV7-6
size: NA
D: NA
J: TRBJ1-5

CDR3: CASIKSGVRDEQYF
DNA: TGTGCCAGCATCAAATCGGGGGTTCGTGACGAGCAGTACTTC
V: TRBV28
size: many
D: NA
J: TRBJ2-7

CDR3: CASSIGFGKLFF
DNA: TGTGCCAGCAGCATAGGGTTCGGAAAACTGTTTTTT
V: TRBV5-6
size: many
D: NA
J: TRBJ1-4

CDR3: CASSVGAGALEMNTEAFF
DNA: TGTGCCAGCAGCGTTGGGGCAGGGGCTCTGGAGATGAACACTGAAGCTTTCTTT
V: TRBV9
size: many
D: NA
J: TRBJ1-1

CDR3: CASSADRTEKLFF
DNA: TGTGCCAGCAGTGCGGACAGAACTGAAAAACTGTTTTTT
V: TRBV2
size: NA
D: NA
J: TRBJ1-4

CDR3: CASSTGRNEAFF
DNA: TGTGCCAGTAGCACTGGACGGAATGAAGCTTTCTTT
V: TRBV19
size: many
D: NA
J: TRBJ1-1

CDR3: CASSRTSGSHEQYF
DNA: TGTGCCAGCAGCCGCACTAGCGGGAGCCACGAGCAGTACTTC
V: TRBV2
size: NA
D: TRBD2
J: TRBJ2-7

CDR3: CASSQQRTGSPLHF
DNA: TGCGCCAGCAGCCAACAACGAACGGGCTCACCCCTCCACTTT
V: TRBV4-3
size: many
D: NA
J: TRBJ1-6

CDR3: CASSLAQGSNEQFF
DNA: TGCGCCAGCAGCTTGGCACAGGGAAGTAATGAGCAGTTCTTC
V: TRBV5-1
size: many
D: NA
J: TRBJ2-1

CDR3: CSAREREGLVQYF
DNA: TGCAGTGCTAGAGAGCGAGAGGGCCTTGTGCAGTACTTC
V: TRBV20-1
size: NA
D: NA
J: TRBJ2-7

CDR3: CASTDRTAGNTF
DNA: TGTGCCAGCACTGACAGGACAGCTGGAAACACCTTC
V: TRBV6-4
size: NA
D: NA
J: TRBJ1-2

CDR3: CASSESRLNGYTF
DNA: TGCGCCAGCAGTGAGTCCCGACTTAATGGCTACACCTTC
V: TRBV10-1
size: few
D: NA
J: TRBJ1-2

CDR3: CASSSPGTVYGYTF
DNA: TGTGCCAGCAGTTCCCCCGGGACGGTCTATGGCTACACCTTC
V: TRBV6-5
size: many
D: NA
J: TRBJ1-2

CDR3: CSVLGIEKGANVLTF
DNA: TGCAGCGTCCTGGGGATAGAGAAGGGGGCCAACGTCCTGACTTTC
V: TRBV29-1
size: once
D: NA
J: TRBJ2-6

CDR3: CASSSGQRAMGGYTF
DNA: TGTGCCAGCAGCTCGGGACAAAGGGCGATGGGGGGCTACACCTTC
V: TRBV7-2
size: NA
D: NA
J: TRBJ1-2

CDR3: CASSLGQGNTEQFF
DNA: TGTGCCAGCAGCCTGGGACAGGGTAACACTGAGCAGTTCTTC
V: TRBV7-6
size: NA
D: TRBD1
J: TRBJ2-1

CDR3: CASSRDRVDNEQFF
DNA: TGTGCCAGCAGCAGGGACAGGGTGGACAATGAGCAGTTCTTC
V: TRBV28
size: many
D: TRBD1
J: TRBJ2-1